This T cell receptor beta chain was retrieved from a study of T cell responses to AZD1222 COVID-19 vaccine (dated by TCRdb to the early 2020s). For context, the study as a whole: AZD1222 recipients given second doses at about 4 weeks or at about 12 weeks were pooled, since spike-specific TCR depth and breadth were not found to differ between the two schedules. Trial participants were enrolled by age into 18-55, 56-69 and 70-plus year subgroups, with around 140, 26 and 57 TCR-sequenced participants respectively. A total of 233 trial participants underwent TCR sequencing, of whom roughly 210 had received two doses of AZD1222 and roughly 26 had received two doses of the MenACWY control vaccine. The paper's findings and limits, for the study overall: After two AZD1222 doses, spike-specific TCR breadth and depth were significantly higher than at day 0 and than in MenACWY recipients. Participants were mostly white British, with more females than males. The authors suggested clonal diversity may have been underestimated. The vaccine-associated CD4 TCRs covered the entire spike protein, and the dominant responses fell in regions 160-218 and 743-854. Reportedly, almost half of the unique spike-specific TCRs recognized epitopes lying outside the regions that are mutated in the B.1.351 and B.1.1.7 variants. The 56-69-year group was small, and its depth increase did not reach significance, likely because of low power. Conclusions about previously exposed vaccinees are limited because only a handful of AZD1222 recipients were SARS-CoV-2 seropositive at baseline. Because no day 14 peak-response samples were available, the repertoires could be characterized only after the peak T cell response.

The CDR3 regions of human TCRbeta chains were subjected to immunosequencing. The original methods were these. Repertoire TCRs were checked for matches against a reference library of SARS-CoV-2-specific TCRs that had been generated using the MIRA antigen-specificity platform. Breadth meant the fraction of unique TCRs that were SARS-CoV-2-associated, whereas depth meant the fraction of total T cells that were SARS-CoV-2-associated. Using the MIRA data, every spike-specific TCR was mapped to the spike region that the TCR reacted to and assigned to either a CD4 or a CD8 class. Log10-transformed breadth and depth values were compared by one-way ANOVA with Sidak's multiple comparisons tests. TCRdb provides this immuneACCESS table in a form limited to in-frame rearrangements. Some clones are lacking; in checked studies, under half of them reflect an unresolved V gene, and why the rest are absent is not known. The DNA gave D and trimming, while V, J and clone size come from that table. For this sample there are about 150,000 clones; around 90% appear just once. The ten largest clones represent over 1.1% of the sample.

Note on this clone: This clone's antigen is unknown. Per-base quality was not reported, and no clone a single base away is much larger than it.

The time point tag for this specimen amounts to: baseline before first vaccination. The vaccinee samples were drawn from two UK trials, COV001 and COV002, one of which was a single-blind randomized controlled phase 2/3 trial testing AZD1222 (ChAdOx1 nCoV-19) in healthy adults. For TCRbeta chain sequencing, PBMC samples were collected from trial participants at day 0 and at day 28 after the second dose. Taken from the germline V gene (reference sequence), the CDR1 and CDR2 loops are LNHDA and SQIVND. From the cysteine up to the phenylalanine, the CDR3 has a length of 14 residues. The read is trimmed to its CDR3 DNA, 42 bases read in frame from base 1. V and J are truncated by 9 bases and 2 bases respectively, leaving an intervening sequence of 14 bases.

In this chain, TRBV19 is recombined with TRBJ1-5; the D gene is possibly TRBD1, with 5 bases matching. This receptor was obtained from an adult in good health. The specimen was peripheral blood, collected on day 0 of AZD1222 vaccination. The CDR3 sequence is CASTGTGGNQPQHF. The nucleotide sequence is given as TGTGCCAGCACCGGGACGGGGGGCAATCAGCCCCAGCATTTT.